This T cell receptor beta chain derives from a study of CD8 T cells in Susac syndrome. An input of roughly 0.45 to 1 ug of RNA was subjected to reverse transcription using random hexamers. Amplification of TCR beta CDR3 across 54 Vbeta and 13 Jbeta was performed with immunoSEQ multiplex PCR. MiXCR was run by TCRdb on the immunoSEQ multiplex PCR reads, yielding one entry per CDR3 protein. This table holds some 120,000 distinct CDR3 sequences, 85% to 95% found once. CDR1 is MGHRA and CDR2 is YSYEKL in the germline V gene. The CDR3 consists of 15 residues. Trimming removed 4 bases from V and 7 bases from J; junction bases left unmatched: 5.

V is TRBV4-1 and J is TRBJ2-1, with 12 positions matching TRBD2. Sequenced material: CD8+ T cells from PBMCs. The receptor's source is a human donor in good health. The CDR3 coding sequence is TGCGCCAGCAGCCCCTCCGGGACTAGCGGGAATGAGCAGTTCTTC. It is translated as CASSPSGTSGNEQFF.